The next 27 T cell receptor beta chains were all read from a single sample in a study of blood T cell repertoires in COVID-19. Libraries were prepared by immunoSEQ multiplex PCR; TCRdb keeps only in-frame clonotypes and omits some of them. Among some 120,000 clones, 77% were seen once, and the ten largest hold about a fifth. The sample taken for sequencing was peripheral blood. The receptor set was obtained from a man at least 80 years old with acute or convalescent COVID-19.

This rearrangement joins TRBV7-2 to TRBJ2-5, with TRBD1 identical over 8 bases. In germline, CDR1 is SGHTA, CDR2 FQGNSA. The CDR3 totals 16 residues. The junction had 11 bases not matched to a gene; V was cut back by 3 bases and J by 5 bases. In DNA form, the CDR3 reads TGTGCCAGCAGCTTGAACCGACAGGGGACGTCCGAGACCCAGTACTTC. Protein: CASSLNRQGTSETQYF.

As to this clone: This specimen includes other DNA sequences encoding the same CDR3. V gene TRBV29-1 combines with J gene TRBJ2-7; 9 bases match TRBD1. The CDR3 has 13 amino acids. The junction had 2 bases not matched to a gene; V was cut back by 4 bases and J by 1 base. CDR1 SQVTM and CDR2 ANQGSEA come from the germline V gene. The CDR3 nucleotides read TGCAGCGTTGGGGACAGGGTATCCTACGAGCAGTACTTC. As protein: CSVGDRVSYEQYF.

This rearrangement joins TRBV5-1 to TRBJ2-1, with a tentative D call TRBD1 (6 bases). Germline CDR1 and CDR2: SGHRS and YFSETQ. Trimming stripped 0 bases from V and 0 bases from J, with 7 bases between. The CDR3 length is 15 residues. The CDR3 region has the DNA TGCGCCAGCAGCTTGGACAGGGTCTCCTACAATGAGCAGTTCTTC. This codes for CASSLDRVSYNEQFF.

This chain links TRBV2 with TRBJ1-5; perhaps TRBD1 as D (6 bases). Germline V lookup: CDR1 SNHLY, CDR2 FYNNEI. V lost 1 base and J 2 bases, leaving 6 bases between the germline ends. This CDR3 contains 14 residues. DNA of the CDR3: TGTGCCAGCAGTGAAGACAGGGGCAATCAGCCCCAGCATTTT. Protein sequence: CASSEDRGNQPQHF.

This chain joins TRBV27 and TRBJ2-7; maybe TRBD2 (6 bases). Germline values: CDR1 MNHEY, CDR2 SMNVEV (reference sequence). Deletions cut 6 bases from V and 3 bases from J, with 6 bases between. CDR3 length equals 11 residues. CDR3 residues: CASRAGYEQYF. CDR3 in DNA: TGTGCCAGCAGAGCGGGCTACGAGCAGTACTTC.

This chain joins TRBV10-1 and TRBJ2-5; 10 bases are shared with TRBD2. Trimming removed 2 bases from V and 2 bases from J; junction bases left unmatched: 20. The CDR3 covers 21 residues. CDR1 is WNHNN and CDR2 is SYGVQD in the germline V gene (reference sequence). CDR3 amino acids: CASSERTPTSGGATVQETQYF. CDR3 DNA: TGCGCCAGCAGTGAGAGAACCCCCACCAGCGGGGGGGCCACGGTTCAAGAGACCCAGTACTTC.

This chain connects TRBV14 to TRBJ1-3; a weak D match, TRBD1 (6 bases). This CDR3 comprises 20 residues. Between the trimmed V and J ends, which lost 4 bases and 2 bases, there was a span of 27 bases. Germline assignment: CDR1 SGHDN and CDR2 FVKESK. The CDR3 region has the DNA TGTGCCAGCAGCCCCCGGGGACACACGTCTAGAGTGGTTGCTGGAAACACCATATATTTT. Its protein is CASSPRGHTSRVVAGNTIYF.

The rearrangement joins TRBV4-1 to TRBJ2-7; 8 positions agree with TRBD1. Looked up from germline, CDR1 is MGHRA and CDR2 is YSYEKL. The CDR3 is made up of 14 amino acids. Losses at the gene ends were 4 bases for V and 0 bases for J; bases not matched to a gene: 2. The CDR3 protein is CASSLGQGSYEQYF. Written as DNA, the CDR3 is TGCGCCAGCAGCCTCGGACAGGGCTCCTACGAGCAGTACTTC.

The rearrangement joins TRBV7-2 to TRBJ1-1; D is uncertain. V dropped 2 bases and J dropped 1 base, with 5 bases sitting between them. CDR3 length equals 13 residues. From germline, CDR1 is SGHTA and CDR2 FQGNSA. CDR3 residues: CASSLPSNTEAFF. The CDR3 DNA is TGTGCCAGCAGCTTACCTTCGAACACTGAAGCTTTCTTT.

The chain employs TRBV18 and TRBJ2-7, with a weak D call TRBD2 (6 bases). The length of the CDR3 is 14 residues. V was pared by 3 bases and J by 7 bases, with 16 bases between. Germline V gene lookup returns CDR1 KGHSH and CDR2 LQKENI. The CDR3 DNA follows: TGTGCCAGCTCACCCGCCTGGGACGGAGGGGAGCAGTACTTC. It encodes CASSPAWDGGEQYF.

This clone was found many times. This sequence joins TRBV4-2 and TRBJ2-1; D is uncertain. Germline CDR1 and CDR2: LGHNA and YNFKEQ. CDR3 length equals 14 residues. Trimming left V 3 bases short and J 6 bases short, with 12 bases between. The CDR3 loop reads CASSHGSLGNEQFF. In DNA, the CDR3 is TGTGCCAGCAGCCATGGATCCCTAGGCAATGAGCAGTTCTTC.

This clone was counted once. The V gene is TRBV7-9, the J gene TRBJ1-1, with 7 bases fitting TRBD1. V gave up 5 bases and J gave up 1 base; unmatched junction bases: 7. Germline CDR1 is SEHNR and CDR2 is FQNEAQ (reference sequence). This CDR3 is built from 15 residues. The CDR3 DNA reads TGTGCCAGCAGCCCAGGGGGGCGGAAGAACACTGAAGCTTTCTTT. It yields the protein CASSPGGRKNTEAFF. Based on the CDR3 plus reference TRBV7-9 and TRBJ1-1, the full variable domain is DTGVSQNPRHKITKRGQNVTFRCDPISEHNRLYWYRQTLGQGPEFLTYFQNEAQLEKSRLLSDRFSAERPKGSFSTLEIQRTEQGDSAMYLCASSPGGRKNTEAFFGQGTRLTVV.

The chain joins TRBV28 to TRBJ1-2; D is undetermined. CDR1 is MDHEN and CDR2 is SYDVKM in the germline V gene. This CDR3 is built from 13 residues. V shed 1 base and J shed 7 bases, with 10 bases lying between them. The CDR3 nucleotides read TGTGCCAGCAGTTTATCTCTAGTCGGTGGCTACACCTTC. It encodes CASSLSLVGGYTF.

The chain joins TRBV10-3 to TRBJ2-6; TRBD2 matches at 7 bases. Germline V gene data show CDR1 as ENHRY and CDR2 as SYGVKD. V gave up 8 bases and J gave up 0 bases; unmatched junction bases: 10. The CDR3 is 17 amino acids. CDR3 sequence reads: CAIGRAGKNSGANVLTF. The DNA of the CDR3 is TGTGCCATCGGGAGGGCGGGGAAAAACTCTGGGGCCAACGTCCTGACTTTC.

The rearrangement uses TRBV10-3 and TRBJ2-2, with unresolved D. The CDR3 is 15 residues long. Deletions cut 0 bases from V and 4 bases from J, with 9 bases between. CDR1 ENHRY and CDR2 SYGVKD come from the germline V gene. In DNA form, the CDR3 reads TGTGCCATCAGTGAGTCGATTCCAGGCACCGGGGAGCTGTTTTTT. Translating it yields CAISESIPGTGELFF.

The J gene is TRBJ2-5, the V gene TRBV5-1, with 7 bases identical to TRBD2. CDR3 length equals 14 residues. V was pared by 4 bases and J by 3 bases, with 6 bases of the junction left unmatched. The V gene's germline CDR1 is SGHRS and CDR2 YFSETQ. The CDR3 protein is CASSGGDAEETQYF. The CDR3 DNA reads TGCGCCAGCAGCGGGGGGGACGCGGAAGAGACCCAGTACTTC.

This rearrangement joins TRBV18 to TRBJ2-3; D possibly corresponds to TRBD2 (7 bases). The germline gives CDR1 KGHSH, CDR2 LQKENI. Trimming left V 1 base short and J 0 bases short, with 14 bases between. CDR3 length: 17 amino acids. The CDR3 DNA follows: TGTGCCAGCTCACCACGAGGCGGGGGCCAAAGCACAGATACGCAGTATTTT. Its translation is CASSPRGGGQSTDTQYF.

V gene TRBV30 combines with J gene TRBJ2-1; D call uncertain. This CDR3 has 12 residues. V lost 0 bases and J 8 bases, leaving 8 bases between the germline ends. Germline CDR1 reads GTSNPN; CDR2 reads SVGIG (reference sequence). The CDR3 is CAWSVSADEQFF. The CDR3 DNA reads as TGTGCCTGGAGTGTTTCTGCAGATGAGCAGTTCTTC.

This clone was recorded a few times. This sequence joins TRBV2 and TRBJ2-7; 9 bases are shared with TRBD1. Per the germline V gene, CDR1 is SNHLY and CDR2 is FYNNEI. The CDR3 is made up of 16 amino acids. With 6 bases clipped from V and 0 bases from J, the junction kept 9 bases outside the gene matches. DNA for the CDR3: TGTGCCAGCAGGGTTCAACCGGGACAGGGCTCCTACGAGCAGTACTTC. It codes for CASRVQPGQGSYEQYF.

This clone was counted only a few times. The gene calls are TRBV28 and TRBJ1-2; a possible D gene is TRBD1 (5 bases). Trimming removed 8 bases from V and 7 bases from J, with 20 bases in between. The CDR3 runs 14 residues. Germline-derived CDR1 and CDR2 are MDHEN and SYDVKM. DNA for the CDR3: TGTGCCAGCCACCCACAGGTTTTCGTTCGTGGCTACACCTTC. Translation gives CASHPQVFVRGYTF.

The chain employs TRBV7-6 and TRBJ2-1; no clear D. Trimming cost V 0 bases and J 3 bases, with 12 bases left between them. Germline V gene data show CDR1 as SGHVS and CDR2 as FNYEAQ. CDR3 length equals 16 residues. CDR3 bases: TGTGCCAGCAGCTTAGCCATGGGCTCTGACTACAATGAGCAGTTCTTC. The encoded protein is CASSLAMGSDYNEQFF.

In this sample, this clone turned up a few times. The chain recombines TRBV5-1 with TRBJ1-5; D possibly corresponds to TRBD1 (5 bases). CDR1 SGHRS and CDR2 YFSETQ come from the germline V gene. There are 15 residues in the CDR3. Trimming took off 0 bases at V and 6 bases at J, with 13 bases between the two ends. The CDR3: CASSLDGGGVQPQHF. Written as DNA, the CDR3 is TGCGCCAGCAGCTTGGACGGCGGAGGGGTTCAGCCCCAGCATTTT.

This sequence joins TRBV28 and TRBJ2-7; TRBD1 matches 8 bases. With V trimmed by 6 bases and J by 5 bases, 12 bases remained unmatched. Germline lookup yields CDR1 MDHEN and CDR2 SYDVKM. The CDR3 totals 15 residues. The CDR3 DNA follows: TGTGCCAGCAGGGGTAGCCCCGACAGGGGTCACGAGCAGTACTTC. As protein: CASRGSPDRGHEQYF. The variable domain in full, completed from reference TRBV28 and TRBJ2-7, reads DVKVTQSSRYLVKRTGEKVFLECVQDMDHENMFWYRQDPGLGLRLIYFSYDVKMKEKGDIPEGYSVSREKKERFSLILESASTNQTSMYLCASRGSPDRGHEQYFGPGTRLTVT.

The chain employs TRBV4-1 and TRBJ2-4; no reliable D call. The germline V and J ends were trimmed by 0 bases and 0 bases, with 9 bases remaining between them. Germline V CDR1 and CDR2: MGHRA, YSYEKL. The CDR3 sequence is 16 residues long. CDR3 DNA: TGCGCCAGCAGCCAAGATTACCAGATAGCCAAAAACATTCAGTACTTC. Amino acid sequence: CASSQDYQIAKNIQYF.

This clone turned up a few times. This chain joins TRBV7-2 and TRBJ2-1; tentative D call: TRBD1 (6 bases). The CDR3 extends over 15 amino acids. The V end lost 5 bases, the J end lost 2 bases, and 13 bases lay between the germline ends. From germline, CDR1 is SGHTA and CDR2 FQGNSA. CDR3 residues: CASSRAGTPYNEQFF. Here the CDR3 DNA reads TGTGCCAGCAGCCGGGCCGGGACACCCTACAATGAGCAGTTCTTC.

The rearrangement joins TRBV2 to TRBJ1-6; 9 nucleotides agree with TRBD1. The V segment lost 9 bases and the J segment 14 bases; nucleotides outside the gene matches: 5. The CDR3 contains 11 residues. Germline CDR1 and CDR2: SNHLY and FYNNEI. CDR3: CARRTGDALHF. DNA of the CDR3: TGTGCCAGAAGGACAGGGGATGCCCTCCACTTT.

This clone was seen a handful of times. This sequence joins TRBV7-2 and TRBJ1-4; possibly TRBD1 for D (6 bases). The CDR3 is made up of 14 amino acids. Trimming stripped 3 bases from V and 3 bases from J, with 8 bases between. The germline V gene encodes CDR1 SGHTA and CDR2 FQGNSA. The CDR3 nucleotides read TGTGCCAGCAGCTTCAGGGGTTCTAATGAAAAACTGTTTTTT. Translation: CASSFRGSNEKLFF.